The next 18 T cell receptor beta chains were all read from a single sample in a study of blood T cell repertoires in COVID-19. Measured with immunoSEQ multiplex PCR; TCRdb has only the in-frame clones, and not every one. The top ten clones hold 5% to 7% of a sample with about 250,000 clones, roughly 82% of them seen once. Sequenced sample: peripheral blood. These receptors all stem from a woman of 80 years or more with COVID-19, enrolled during active disease.

The CDR3 loop is CASSPPGKSGNTIYF. The CDR3 DNA is TGTGCCAGCAGCCCCCCAGGGAAGTCCGGAAACACCATATATTTT. The rearrangement links TRBV3-1 (or the pseudogene TRBV3-2) to TRBJ1-3, with a possible D match to TRBD1 (5 bases). V was clipped by 4 bases and J by 4 bases, with 14 bases between them. This CDR3 is 15 amino acids long. Germline V gene lookup returns CDR1 LGHDT and CDR2 YNNKEL (reference sequence).

The chain uses TRBV7-8 and TRBJ2-5; TRBD2 agrees at 11 bases. The V gene's germline CDR1 is SGHVS and CDR2 FQNEAQ. This CDR3 spans 13 amino acids. J gave up 7 bases and V 5 bases, and 3 bases lay outside the gene matches. The CDR3 spells CASSPTSGGTQYF. The CDR3 nucleotides are TGTGCCAGCAGCCCAACTAGCGGGGGGACCCAGTACTTC.

J is TRBJ2-1 and V is TRBV11-3; 9 bases fit TRBD2. Trimming cost V 5 bases and J 9 bases; bases outside gene matches: 8. The CDR3 has 14 amino acids. Germline V CDR1 and CDR2: SGHNT, YENEEA. The DNA for the CDR3 is TGTGCCAGCAGCCTCGGGACTAGCACCGGTGAGCAGTTCTTC. This encodes CASSLGTSTGEQFF.

The V and J genes are TRBV7-2 and TRBJ1-6, with TRBD1 identical over 10 bases. V lost 5 bases and J lost 7; bases outside the gene matches: 2. Germline V gene lookup returns CDR1 SGHTA and CDR2 FQGNSA. The CDR3 contains 14 residues. The CDR3: CASSADRGNSPLHF. The CDR3 nucleotides are TGTGCCAGCAGCGCGGACAGGGGGAATTCACCCCTCCACTTT.

This sequence joins TRBV25-1 and TRBJ2-3; D is perhaps TRBD2 (7 bases). V lost 9 bases to trimming and J lost 3 bases, with 13 bases between them. CDR3 length equals 13 residues. CDR1 is MGHDK, CDR2 SYGVNS, per germline. CDR3 sequence reads: CARGGGWTDTQYF. The CDR3 region has the DNA TGTGCCAGAGGGGGGGGGTGGACAGATACGCAGTATTTT.

This clone was observed a handful of times. The genes are TRBV2 and TRBJ2-4, with 9 bases identical to TRBD1. V lost 6 bases and J lost 7; bases outside the gene matches: 10. The CDR3 runs to 15 residues. CDR1 is SNHLY, CDR2 FYNNEI, per germline. The CDR3 loop is CASRGQGPSRNIQYF. For the CDR3, the DNA is TGTGCCAGCAGGGGACAGGGACCCTCCAGGAACATTCAGTACTTC. The full variable domain, rest sourced from reference TRBV2 and TRBJ2-4, is EPEVTQTPSHQVTQMGQEVILRCVPISNHLYFYWYRQILGQKVEFLVSFYNNEISEKSEIFDDQFSVERPDGSNFTLKIRSTKLEDSAMYFCASRGQGPSRNIQYFGAGTRLSVL.

The chain is built from TRBV7-9 and TRBJ2-5; D unclear. There are 12 residues in the CDR3. V was cut by 2 bases and J by 8 bases, with 9 bases left in between. Looked up from germline, CDR1 is SEHNR and CDR2 is FQNEAQ (reference sequence). The CDR3 loop is CASSLNSPTQYF. The CDR3 DNA follows: TGTGCCAGCAGCTTAAACTCTCCCACCCAGTACTTC.

The rearrangement joins TRBV19 to TRBJ1-1; 7 bases map to TRBD1. Per the germline V gene, CDR1 is LNHDA and CDR2 is SQIVND (reference sequence). The V and J ends lost 5 bases and 0 bases, in that order; junction bases with no gene match: 3. The length of the CDR3 is 14 residues. This chain's CDR3 is CASSWDRLNTEAFF. Here the CDR3 DNA reads TGTGCCAGTAGTTGGGACAGATTGAACACTGAAGCTTTCTTT.

The V gene is TRBV5-1, the J gene TRBJ2-3; weak D call: TRBD2 (6 bases). CDR3 length: 14 residues. Germline V CDR1 and CDR2: SGHRS, YFSETQ. The V end was cut by 3 bases, the J end by 4 bases, with 12 bases between. The DNA of the CDR3 is TGCGCCAGCAGCTCGGGGACTGTTGCAGATACGCAGTATTTT. It specifies CASSSGTVADTQYF.

V gene TRBV30 combines with J gene TRBJ1-1; 7 bases are shared with TRBD1. The length of the CDR3 is 11 residues. V shed 1 base, J shed 11 bases, and the junction held 4 bases outside the gene matches. CDR1 is GTSNPN and CDR2 is SVGIG in the germline V gene (reference sequence). CDR3 in DNA: TGTGCCTGGAGTGCAGGGGGTATGGCTTTCTTT. This sequence encodes CAWSAGGMAFF.

This clone came up once. The chain has TRBV6-2 or TRBV6-3 and TRBJ1-5; D unclear. CDR1 and CDR2 (germline): MNHEY, SVGEGT. This CDR3 is 15 amino acids long. V was clipped by 3 bases and J by 0 bases, with 9 bases between them. The CDR3 loop is CASSYTVVSNQPQHF. The CDR3 region has the DNA TGTGCCAGCAGTTATACGGTGGTTAGCAATCAGCCCCAGCATTTT.

The chain joins TRBV11-2 to TRBJ2-2, with D tentatively TRBD1 (6 bases). Germline V gene lookup returns CDR1 SGHAT and CDR2 FQNNGV. This CDR3 comprises 13 residues. The V and J ends lost 5 bases and 5 bases respectively, with 9 bases between them. CDR3 DNA: TGTGCCAGCAGCCCCCAGGGGACCGGGGAGCTGTTTTTT. This gives the protein CASSPQGTGELFF. Combining the CDR3 with reference TRBV11-2 and TRBJ2-2 gives the whole variable domain EAGVAQSPRYKIIEKRQSVAFWCNPISGHATLYWYQQILGQGPKLLIQFQNNGVVDDSQLPKDRFSAERLKGVDSTLKIQPAKLEDSAVYLCASSPQGTGELFFGEGSRLTVL.

The chain has TRBV14 and TRBJ2-1; TRBD2 might be the D (6 bases). The CDR3 has 16 residues. Germline V gene data show CDR1 as SGHDN and CDR2 as FVKESK. The V end lost 2 bases, the J end lost 1 base, and 12 bases lay between the germline ends. The DNA for the CDR3 is TGTGCCAGCAGCCAATTGGGGGGAATATCCTACAATGAGCAGTTCTTC. Protein sequence: CASSQLGGISYNEQFF.

The rearrangement joins TRBV12-3 or TRBV12-4 to TRBJ2-5; D is perhaps TRBD2 (6 bases). Trimming removed 3 bases from V and 3 bases from J, with 8 bases in between. The CDR3 runs 13 residues. The chain's CDR3 is CASSFGTEETQYF. The CDR3, as DNA: TGTGCCAGCAGTTTTGGGACTGAAGAGACCCAGTACTTC.

This clone appeared once. The gene calls are TRBV9 and TRBJ1-2; 9 nucleotides agree with TRBD1. J lost 5 bases, V lost 3 bases, and 2 bases had no gene match. The germline V gene has CDR1 SGDLS and CDR2 YYNGEE. The CDR3 loop spans 13 amino acids. The CDR3 here is CASSAGTGYGYTF. The CDR3 bases are TGTGCCAGCAGCGCGGGGACAGGGTATGGCTACACCTTC.

The V call is TRBV28, the J call TRBJ2-3, with 7 bases that match TRBD2. CDR3 length: 16 amino acids. The V gene end was trimmed by 6 bases and the J gene end by 0 bases; junction bases not matched to a gene: 9. CDR1 and CDR2 (germline): MDHEN, SYDVKM. CDR3 nucleotides: TGTGCCAGCAGGACGGGGGGACGCCTGAGCACAGATACGCAGTATTTT. Amino acid sequence: CASRTGGRLSTDTQYF.

CDR3 residues: CATSRDRGQGNTIYF. In DNA, the CDR3 is TGTGCCACCAGCAGAGATAGGGGACAGGGAAACACCATATATTTT. The chain carries TRBV15 and TRBJ1-3; TRBD1 matches 7 bases. The CDR3 runs to 15 residues. Germline V CDR1 and CDR2: LNHNV, YYDKDF (reference sequence). J was trimmed by 4 bases and V by 0 bases; bases with no gene match: 3.

J is TRBJ2-4 and V is TRBV4-2; D gene uncertain. The CDR3 is 15 residues long. Per germline, CDR1 LGHNA and CDR2 YNFKEQ. Trimming stripped 0 bases from V and 8 bases from J, with 14 bases between. CDR3 protein: CASSQEYRAEYIQYF. As DNA, the CDR3 is TGTGCCAGCAGCCAAGAATACAGAGCTGAGTACATTCAGTACTTC.